These T cell receptor beta chains were read from a single sample in a study of monozygotic twins with inflammatory bowel disease. TCRdb processed the 5' RACE reads again and assigns one entry to each CDR3 protein, with no DNA. The sample table includes about 330,000 distinct CDR3 sequences. What was sequenced was blood. All receptors come from a human donor with ulcerative colitis or Crohn's disease, or a healthy co-twin of an affected twin (not recorded which). The CDR3 runs from the conserved cysteine through the conserved F or W.

TRBJ2-5 TRBV20-1 CSAKRGEETQYF
TRBJ1-2 TRBV6-6 CASSPFDGYTF
TRBJ2-7 TRBV28 CASSETNGGIFEQYF
TRBJ2-1 TRBV7-9 CASSLTSGVFNEQFF
TRBJ2-7 TRBV20-1 CSARDSGGTYEQYF
TRBJ1-1 TRBV29-1 CSGKKGKLDTEAFF
TRBJ1-5 TRBV12-3/TRBV12-4 CASSLGHNQPQHF
TRBJ2-7 TRBV4-2 CASSQVLAGVGEQYF
TRBJ1-2 TRBV30 CAWNRAYGYTF
TRBJ2-5 TRBV9 CASSTSPKVQETQYF
TRBJ1-2 TRBV7-2 CASSIEPGTGGDGYTF
TRBJ2-5 TRBV7-2 CASSFSGGAQETQYF
TRBJ1-1 TRBV5-1 CASSATGYNTEAFF
TRBJ1-2 TRBV5-1 CASTPRAGVNYGYTF
TRBJ1-5 TRBV12-3/TRBV12-4 CASRDRGGQPQHF
TRBJ1-2 TRBV27 CASSPTWGGESKGYTF
TRBJ1-2 TRBV4-3 CASSQDPAYSGYTF
TRBJ2-7 TRBV3-1 CASSQGFRTLNEQYF
TRBJ2-1 TRBV2 CASKFYRNNEQFF
TRBJ1-5 TRBV4-1 CASSQDQGSGQGAWQPQHF
TRBJ1-6 TRBV14 CASSQDRPGNSPLHF
TRBJ2-3 TRBV20-1 CSASAVQREIADTQYF
TRBJ2-1 TRBV28 CASSFQRGIYNKQFF
TRBJ1-2 TRBV5-5 CASSFGGTGSVYGYTF
TRBJ1-1 TRBV9 CASSPVGKAEAFF
TRBJ2-1 TRBV4-1 CASSQEGTRIGNGQFF
TRBJ2-7 TRBV6-2/TRBV6-3 CASSPELYEQYF
TRBJ2-5 TRBV28 CASSSSGSPSETQYF
TRBJ1-5 TRBV12-3/TRBV12-4 CASSPLGPLGGSNQPQHF
TRBJ2-1 TRBV19 CASKIGYSYNEQFF
TRBJ1-2 TRBV4-1 CASSQDMAANYGYTF
TRBJ2-6 TRBV9 CASSVRSTGANVLTF
TRBJ1-2 TRBV28 CASRPTRYGYTF
TRBJ1-5 TRBV20-1 CSASKPAGNNQPQHF
TRBJ1-4 TRBV10-2 CASTRAGTNEKLFF
TRBJ2-5 TRBV5-6 CASSPAGETQYF
TRBJ2-7 TRBV20-1 CSARVAGATEQYF
TRBJ2-2 TRBV7-3 CASSLKRGITGELFF
TRBJ2-7 TRBV7-8 CASSLEAAYEQYF
TRBJ2-7 TRBV18 CASPWAGSCEQYF
TRBJ2-1 TRBV7-3 CASSLKAGVRNEQFF
TRBJ2-7 TRBV20-1 CSARVRDSTYEQYF
TRBJ2-2 TRBV5-1 CASSPPGQIIGELFF
TRBJ2-7 TRBV2 CASSEARIADSHEQYF
TRBJ2-5 TRBV7-8 CASSQREQPKETQYF
TRBJ2-7 TRBV12-3/TRBV12-4 CASSLPTGANEQYF
TRBJ2-2 TRBV5-4 CASSSLAETVNTGELFF
TRBJ2-3 TRBV5-1 CASSLHTRDTQYF
TRBJ1-5 TRBV19 CASSQGPFSNQPQHF
TRBJ2-1 TRBV11-2 CASSLGYESNEQFF